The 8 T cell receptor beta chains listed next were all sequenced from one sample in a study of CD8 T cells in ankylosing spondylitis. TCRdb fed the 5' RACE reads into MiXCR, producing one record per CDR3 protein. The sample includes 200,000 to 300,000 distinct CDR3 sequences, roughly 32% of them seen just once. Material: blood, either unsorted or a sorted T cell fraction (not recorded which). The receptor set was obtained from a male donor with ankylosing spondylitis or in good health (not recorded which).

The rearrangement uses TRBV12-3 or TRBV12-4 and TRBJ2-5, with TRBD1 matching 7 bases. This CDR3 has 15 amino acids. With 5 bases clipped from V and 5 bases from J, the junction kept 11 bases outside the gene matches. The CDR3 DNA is TGTGCCAGCAGTGCTCAGGGGGTTAAAGGGGAGACCCAGTACTTC. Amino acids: CASSAQGVKGETQYF.

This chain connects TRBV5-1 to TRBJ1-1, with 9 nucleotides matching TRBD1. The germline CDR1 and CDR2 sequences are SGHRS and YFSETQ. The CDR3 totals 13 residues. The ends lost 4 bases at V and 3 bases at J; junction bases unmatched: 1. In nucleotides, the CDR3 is TGCGCCAGCAGCCGGGACAGGGACACTGAAGCTTTCTTT. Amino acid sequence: CASSRDRDTEAFF.

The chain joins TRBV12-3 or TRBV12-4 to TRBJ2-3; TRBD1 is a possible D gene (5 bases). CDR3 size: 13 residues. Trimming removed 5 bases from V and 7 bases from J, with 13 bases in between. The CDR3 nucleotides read TGTGCCAGCAGTGGGGCCTCTGGGAATACGCAGTATTTT. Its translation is CASSGASGNTQYF.

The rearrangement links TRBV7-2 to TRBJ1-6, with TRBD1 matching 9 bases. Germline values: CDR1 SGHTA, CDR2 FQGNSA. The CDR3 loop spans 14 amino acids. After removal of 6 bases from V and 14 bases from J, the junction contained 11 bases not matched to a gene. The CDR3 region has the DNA TGTGCCAGCAGACTAGTCGGGACAGGGTTCACCCTCCACTTT. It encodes CASRLVGTGFTLHF.

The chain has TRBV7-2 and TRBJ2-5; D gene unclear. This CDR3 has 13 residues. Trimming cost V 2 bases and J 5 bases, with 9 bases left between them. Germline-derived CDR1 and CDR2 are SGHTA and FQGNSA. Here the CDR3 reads CASSLNLWETQYF. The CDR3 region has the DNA TGTGCCAGCAGCTTAAATTTATGGGAGACCCAGTACTTC.

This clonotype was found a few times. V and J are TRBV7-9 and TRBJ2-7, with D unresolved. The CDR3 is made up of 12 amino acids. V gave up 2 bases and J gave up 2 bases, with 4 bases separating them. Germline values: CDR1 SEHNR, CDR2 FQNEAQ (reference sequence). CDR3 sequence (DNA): TGTGCCAGCAGCTTAACCCCCTACGAGCAGTACTTC. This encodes CASSLTPYEQYF.

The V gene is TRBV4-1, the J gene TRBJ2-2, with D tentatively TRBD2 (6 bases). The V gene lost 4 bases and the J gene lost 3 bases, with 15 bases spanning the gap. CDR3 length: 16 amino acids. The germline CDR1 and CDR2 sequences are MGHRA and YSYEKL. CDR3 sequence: CASSLTRGSDTGELFF. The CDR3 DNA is TGCGCCAGCAGCCTAACTCGGGGGTCGGACACCGGGGAGCTGTTTTTT.

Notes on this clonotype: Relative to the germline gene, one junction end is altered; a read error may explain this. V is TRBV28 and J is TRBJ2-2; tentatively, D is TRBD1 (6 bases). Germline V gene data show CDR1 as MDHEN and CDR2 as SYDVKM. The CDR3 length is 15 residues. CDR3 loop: CASSLTGLFTGDLFF. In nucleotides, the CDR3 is TGTGCCAGCAGTTTAACAGGGTTGTTCACCGGGGACCTGTTTTTT. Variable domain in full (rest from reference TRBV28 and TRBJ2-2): DVKVTQSSRYLVKRTGEKVFLECVQDMDHENMFWYRQDPGLGLRLIYFSYDVKMKEKGDIPEGYSVSREKKERFSLILESASTNQTSMYLCASSLTGLFTGDLFFGEGSRLTVL.